This TCR beta chain was profiled in a study of T cells in Graves' hyperthyroidism and ophthalmopathy. Regions amplified from RNA transcripts were the TCR beta CDR3 regions. RT-PCR in the first round (using the HTBI primer set) targeted the TCR CDR3. TCRdb re-derived calls from the multiplex PCR reads in MiXCR, one entry per CDR3 protein. The data show roughly 500,000 distinct CDR3 sequences, with around 24% seen just once and around 11% held by the top ten. CDR3 length equals 16 residues. Germline trimming cut 0 bases from V and 2 bases from J; bases unmatched to any gene: 7. Germline assignment: CDR1 SQVTM and CDR2 ANQGSEA. In its sample, this clonotype was seen many times. As yet, its antigen is unknown. Overall study results and limits: Blood also showed most of the thyroid clonotypes that were expanded above 0.001.

Sequencing was carried out using blood. The sequence was obtained from a woman aged 25 to 39 with Graves' ophthalmopathy. The rearrangement joins TRBV29-1 to TRBJ1-2; 9 bases are a match to TRBD1. CDR3 coding DNA: TGCAGCGTTGAAGATCTAGTGACAGGGGGGAACTATGGCTACACCTTC. Translation: CSVEDLVTGGNYGYTF.